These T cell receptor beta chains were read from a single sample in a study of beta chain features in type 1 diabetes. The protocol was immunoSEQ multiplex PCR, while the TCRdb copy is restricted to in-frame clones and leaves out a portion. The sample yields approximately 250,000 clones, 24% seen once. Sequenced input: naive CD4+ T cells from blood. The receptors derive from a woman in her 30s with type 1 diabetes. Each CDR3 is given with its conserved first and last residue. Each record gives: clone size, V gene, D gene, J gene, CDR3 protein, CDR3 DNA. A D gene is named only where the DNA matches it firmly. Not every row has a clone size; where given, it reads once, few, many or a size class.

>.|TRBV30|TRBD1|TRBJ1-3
CAWSALHPGQRYRNTIYF
TGTGCCTGGAGTGCGCTACACCCGGGACAGAGGTATCGAAACACCATATATTTT
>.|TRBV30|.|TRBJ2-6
CAWTGTGANVLTF
TGTGCCTGGACCGGGACTGGGGCCAACGTCCTGACTTTC
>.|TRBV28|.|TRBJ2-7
CASSTRDTHFGEQYF
TGTGCCAGCAGTACCCGGGACACGCACTTTGGGGAGCAGTACTTC
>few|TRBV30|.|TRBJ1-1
CAWTPPGTSVNTEAFF
TGTGCCTGGACCCCTCCAGGGACTTCGGTTAACACTGAAGCTTTCTTT
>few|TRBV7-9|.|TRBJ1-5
CATGEVRHQHF
TGTGCCACCGGTGAAGTCCGTCACCAGCATTTT
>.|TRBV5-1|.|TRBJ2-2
CASSPAANTGELFF
TGCGCCAGCAGCCCGGCGGCGAACACCGGGGAGCTGTTTTTT
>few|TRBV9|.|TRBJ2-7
CASSVAGGGYEQYF
TGTGCCAGCAGCGTAGCTGGGGGAGGCTACGAGCAGTACTTC
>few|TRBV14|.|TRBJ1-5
CASSQDLGQPQHF
TGTGCCAGCAGCCAAGATCTCGGTCAGCCCCAGCATTTT
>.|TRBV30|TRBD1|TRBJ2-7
CAWKRQGRDYEQYF
TGTGCCTGGAAAAGACAGGGTCGGGACTACGAGCAGTACTTC
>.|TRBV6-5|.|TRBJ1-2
CASSYGRVSGYTF
TGTGCCAGCAGTTACGGCAGGGTATCGGGCTACACCTTC
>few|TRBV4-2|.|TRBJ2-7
CASSQERGGYEQYF
TGTGCCAGCAGCCAAGAGAGGGGGGGCTACGAGCAGTACTTC
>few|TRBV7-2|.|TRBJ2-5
CASSTRVRETQYF
TGTGCCAGCAGCACCAGGGTGAGAGAGACCCAGTACTTC
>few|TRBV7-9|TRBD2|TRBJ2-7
CASSLTGAGGYEQYF
TGTGCCAGCAGCTTAACGGGAGCGGGAGGTTACGAGCAGTACTTC
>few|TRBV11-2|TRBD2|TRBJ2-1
CACAGGPTNEQFF
TGTGCCTGCGCGGGAGGGCCAACGAATGAGCAGTTCTTC
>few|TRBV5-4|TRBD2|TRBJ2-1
CASSWIAGGYNEQFF
TGTGCCAGCAGTTGGATAGCGGGAGGGTACAATGAGCAGTTCTTC
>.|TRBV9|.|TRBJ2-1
CASSPEVRGPYNEQFF
TGTGCCAGCAGCCCCGAGGTGCGGGGCCCCTACAATGAGCAGTTCTTC
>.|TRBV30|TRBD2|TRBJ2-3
CAWTGARLAGGFTDTQYF
TGTGCCTGGACAGGGGCACGGCTAGCGGGAGGTTTCACAGATACGCAGTATTTT
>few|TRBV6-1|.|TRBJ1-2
CASSDPGKDGYTF
TGTGCCAGCAGTGATCCAGGGAAGGACGGCTACACCTTC
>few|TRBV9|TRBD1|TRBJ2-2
CASSARDRGAPGELFF
TGTGCCAGCAGCGCGCGGGACAGGGGTGCCCCCGGGGAGCTGTTTTTT
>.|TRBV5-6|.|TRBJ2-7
CASSLITVSYEQYF
TGTGCCAGCAGCTTGATAACAGTCTCTTACGAGCAGTACTTC
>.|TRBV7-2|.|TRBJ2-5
CASSFGRSKETQYF
TGTGCCAGCAGCTTTGGGCGAAGCAAAGAGACCCAGTACTTC
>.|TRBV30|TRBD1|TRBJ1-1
CAWIEGAGVTEAFF
TGTGCCTGGATCGAGGGGGCTGGGGTCACTGAAGCTTTCTTT
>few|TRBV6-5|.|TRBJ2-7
CASSSLPRYEQYF
TGTGCCAGCAGTTCCTTACCCAGATACGAGCAGTACTTC
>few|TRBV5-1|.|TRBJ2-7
CASSLGDSHQYF
TGCGCCAGCAGCTTGGGTGACTCTCATCAGTACTTC
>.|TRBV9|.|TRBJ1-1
CASSVEGGEAFF
TGTGCCAGCAGCGTAGAAGGGGGTGAAGCTTTCTTT